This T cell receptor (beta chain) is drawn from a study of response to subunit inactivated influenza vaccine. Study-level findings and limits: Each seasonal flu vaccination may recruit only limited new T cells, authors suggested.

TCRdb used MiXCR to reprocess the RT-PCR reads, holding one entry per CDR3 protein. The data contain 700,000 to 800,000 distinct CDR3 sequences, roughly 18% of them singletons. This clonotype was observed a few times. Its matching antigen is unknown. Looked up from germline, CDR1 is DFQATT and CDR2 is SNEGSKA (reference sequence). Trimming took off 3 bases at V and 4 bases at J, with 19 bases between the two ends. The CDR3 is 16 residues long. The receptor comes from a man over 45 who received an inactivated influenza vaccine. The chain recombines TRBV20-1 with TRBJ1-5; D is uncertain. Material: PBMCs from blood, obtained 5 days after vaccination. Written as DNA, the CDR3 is TGCAGTGCTAGGCTCCCTCTGGCGGGGTTTAATCAGCCCCAGCATTTT. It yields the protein CSARLPLAGFNQPQHF.